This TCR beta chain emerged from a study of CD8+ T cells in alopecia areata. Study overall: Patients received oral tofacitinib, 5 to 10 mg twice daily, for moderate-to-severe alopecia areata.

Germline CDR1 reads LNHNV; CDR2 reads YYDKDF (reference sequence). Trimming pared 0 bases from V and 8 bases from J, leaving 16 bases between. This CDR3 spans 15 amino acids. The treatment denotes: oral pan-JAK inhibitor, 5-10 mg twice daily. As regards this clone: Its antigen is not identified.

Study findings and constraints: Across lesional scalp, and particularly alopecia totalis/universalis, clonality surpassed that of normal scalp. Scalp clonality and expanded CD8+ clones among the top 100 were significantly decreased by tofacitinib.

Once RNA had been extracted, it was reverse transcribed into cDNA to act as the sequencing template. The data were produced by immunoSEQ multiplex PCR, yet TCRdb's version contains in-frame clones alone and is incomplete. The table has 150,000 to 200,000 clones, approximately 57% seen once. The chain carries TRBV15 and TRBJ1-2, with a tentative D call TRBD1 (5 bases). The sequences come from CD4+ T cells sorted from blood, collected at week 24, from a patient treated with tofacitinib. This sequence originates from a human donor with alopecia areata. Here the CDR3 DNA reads TGTGCCACCAGCAGAGATAAACAGGACGGTAAAGGCTACACCTTC. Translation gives CATSRDKQDGKGYTF.